This entry lists 2 T cell receptor beta chains sequenced from one sample in a study of T cell changes during pregnancy in multiple sclerosis. Some clones are missing from TCRdb's copy, which holds only in-frame ones; the method was immunoSEQ multiplex PCR. Of roughly 50,000 clones in the sample, almost 95% were seen once. The sample was CD4+ T cells from peripheral blood mononuclear cells, taken in the third trimester of pregnancy. These TCRs come from a female donor with multiple sclerosis, enrolled in a pregnancy study.

This clone came up a few times. The chain couples TRBV5-1 to TRBJ2-1; 7 bases are a match to TRBD2. Germline values: CDR1 SGHRS, CDR2 YFSETQ. CDR3 length: 16 amino acids. Losses at the gene ends were 1 base for V and 5 bases for J; bases not matched to a gene: 9. The CDR3 nucleotides are TGCGCCAGCAGCTTGACGATGTCGGGAGGAGACAATGAGCAGTTCTTC. It specifies CASSLTMSGGDNEQFF.

The gene calls are TRBV30 and TRBJ2-7, with a possible D match to TRBD2 (6 bases). V lost 0 bases and J 6 bases, leaving 15 bases between the germline ends. Germline assignment: CDR1 GTSNPN and CDR2 SVGIG (reference sequence). There are 14 residues in the CDR3. CDR3 in amino acids: CAWSVGTDSSEQYF. CDR3 DNA: TGTGCCTGGAGTGTTGGGACTGACTCTAGCGAGCAGTACTTC.